These 25 T cell receptor beta chains share one sample of origin, sequenced in a study of cytomegalovirus exposure and HLA in healthy donors. The PCR ran on 60 Vbeta and 13 Jbeta primers. The protocol was immunoSEQ multiplex PCR, while the TCRdb copy is restricted to in-frame clones and leaves out a portion. The sample consists of 160,000 or so clones, approximately 78% of them appearing once. The sequenced sample was PBMCs. These receptors all stem from a woman aged 25 to 39 in good health and CMV-seropositive.

The chain carries TRBV9 and TRBJ2-3; 8 nucleotides line up with TRBD2. In germline, CDR1 is SGDLS, CDR2 YYNGEE. The CDR3 runs to 14 residues. After removal of 7 bases from V and 4 bases from J, the junction contained 8 bases not matched to a gene. CDR3 in DNA: TGTGCCAGCGGTGGCGGGGGGAAGGCAGATACGCAGTATTTT. It specifies CASGGGGKADTQYF.

The J gene is TRBJ1-1, the V gene TRBV19, with D maybe TRBD1 (5 bases). V gave up 4 bases and J gave up 8 bases, with 20 bases separating them. This CDR3 has 15 residues. Germline values: CDR1 LNHDA, CDR2 SQIVND (reference sequence). The CDR3 DNA is TGTGCCAGTAGTACCCGGGACCGGGGGTTCCTGGAAGCTTTCTTT. The encoded protein is CASSTRDRGFLEAFF.

The CDR3 spells CASTANYGYTF. The CDR3 coding sequence is TGTGCCAGTACAGCTAACTATGGCTACACCTTC. V usage is TRBV19 and J usage is TRBJ1-2; D is unclear. The V end lost 7 bases, the J end lost 0 bases, and 3 bases lay between the germline ends. This CDR3 is built from 11 residues. Germline V gene sequence: CDR1 LNHDA, CDR2 SQIVND (reference sequence).

V is TRBV11-3 and J is TRBJ1-4; D uncertain. Germline loops: CDR1 SGHNT, CDR2 YENEEA. The CDR3 consists of 13 residues. The V end lost 3 bases, the J end lost 8 bases, and 10 bases lay between the germline ends. This chain's CDR3 is CASSFSTGEKLFF. The CDR3, as DNA: TGTGCCAGCAGCTTCAGTACGGGGGAAAAACTGTTTTTT.

The genes are TRBV6-6 and TRBJ2-7; possible D gene TRBD1, 5 bases. The CDR3 loop spans 15 amino acids. Germline CDR1 and CDR2: MNHNY and SVGAGI (reference sequence). Trimming took 2 bases from V and 3 from J, leaving 14 bases between them. As DNA, the CDR3 is TGTGCCAGCAGTTACGGGCAGGGAACCTTCTACGAGCAGTACTTC. It translates to CASSYGQGTFYEQYF.

The chain carries TRBV6-1 and TRBJ2-3, with 9 bases matching TRBD1. The length of the CDR3 is 17 residues. The V and J ends lost 2 bases and 2 bases, in that order; junction bases with no gene match: 8. The germline CDR1 and CDR2 sequences are MNHNS and SASEGT. The chain's CDR3 is CASSELQGAGVTDTQYF. The DNA for the CDR3 is TGTGCCAGCAGTGAATTACAGGGGGCTGGAGTCACAGATACGCAGTATTTT.

In this sample, this clone turned up once. V is TRBV30 and J is TRBJ2-6; D gene ambiguous. Trimming took 8 bases from V and 4 from J, leaving 12 bases between them. CDR1 GTSNPN and CDR2 SVGIG come from the germline V gene (reference sequence). The CDR3 sequence is 13 residues long. The CDR3 loop reads CALGLEGANVLTF. CDR3 DNA: TGTGCCCTGGGTTTGGAGGGGGCCAACGTCCTGACTTTC.

The chain links TRBV6-5 to TRBJ1-6; D is undetermined. This CDR3 is built from 13 residues. Trimming cost V 4 bases and J 11 bases, with 12 bases left between them. Looked up from germline, CDR1 is MNHEY and CDR2 is SVGAGI. The CDR3: CASSSKRKTPLHF. CDR3 in DNA: TGTGCCAGCAGTTCGAAGAGGAAGACACCCCTCCACTTT.

The chain couples TRBV7-9 to TRBJ2-7, with TRBD1 identical over 7 bases. V was pared by 5 bases and J by 4 bases, with 8 bases of the junction left unmatched. The germline CDR1 and CDR2 sequences are SEHNR and FQNEAQ (reference sequence). This CDR3 comprises 14 residues. DNA of the CDR3: TGTGCCAGCAGCCGTCCGGGACAGACGTACGAGCAGTACTTC. This translates into CASSRPGQTYEQYF.

The chain combines TRBV5-1 with TRBJ2-7; possible D gene TRBD2, 6 bases. Germline V gene sequence: CDR1 SGHRS, CDR2 YFSETQ. This CDR3 has 13 residues. V dropped 4 bases and J dropped 5 bases, with 13 bases sitting between them. CDR3 in DNA: TGCGCCAGCAGCCCCGGAGGGTCCCACGAGCAGTACTTC. Translating it yields CASSPGGSHEQYF.

The rearrangement uses TRBV15 and TRBJ2-7, with D tentatively TRBD2 (6 bases). The CDR3 contains 15 residues. Deletions cut 1 base from V and 5 bases from J, with 15 bases between. Germline V gene data show CDR1 as LNHNV and CDR2 as YYDKDF (reference sequence). As DNA, the CDR3 is TGTGCCACCAGCAGAGTAGGGGCCGGCGGGAACGAGCAGTACTTC. Residues: CATSRVGAGGNEQYF.

V is TRBV30 and J is TRBJ1-2; D may be TRBD1 (6 bases). The CDR3 is 13 amino acids. The germline V gene has CDR1 GTSNPN and CDR2 SVGIG (reference sequence). Trimming shortened V by 3 bases and J by 4 bases, and 12 bases separated the two germline ends. The CDR3 coding sequence is TGTGCCTGGAGGACACAGGGCCCCTATGGCTACACCTTC. Translation: CAWRTQGPYGYTF.

The chain employs TRBV10-3 and TRBJ2-2; 9 bases align to TRBD1. CDR1 is ENHRY, CDR2 SYGVKD, per germline. The CDR3 extends over 14 amino acids. The trim removed 8 bases at V and 7 bases at J, leaving 8 bases unmatched. Here the CDR3 DNA reads TGTGCCATCGGGGACAGGGCTAGCTTCGGGGAGCTGTTTTTT. This sequence encodes CAIGDRASFGELFF.

Concerning this clone itself: Other DNA sequences in the sample encode the same CDR3. The genes are TRBV7-2 and TRBJ2-5, with 11 bases fitting TRBD2. Per germline, CDR1 SGHTA and CDR2 FQGNSA. The CDR3 contains 16 residues. V dropped 5 bases and J dropped 5; count of bases not matched to a gene: 10. The CDR3 protein is CASSPLLAGARETQYF. The CDR3 DNA sequence: TGTGCCAGCAGCCCCCTACTAGCGGGGGCTAGGGAGACCCAGTACTTC.

The chain has TRBV5-1 and TRBJ1-6; no clear D. The ends were cut back, 0 bases at V and 7 bases at J, with 14 bases in the middle. Germline-derived CDR1 and CDR2 are SGHRS and YFSETQ. The CDR3 consists of 16 residues. This CDR3 reads CASSLGESYMNSPLHF. CDR3 nucleotides: TGCGCCAGCAGCTTGGGTGAGAGCTATATGAATTCACCCCTCCACTTT.

The chain couples TRBV15 to TRBJ1-5, with 10 bases matching TRBD1. The V gene's germline CDR1 is LNHNV and CDR2 YYDKDF (reference sequence). V was pared by 6 bases and J by 3 bases, with 8 bases of the junction left unmatched. This CDR3 comprises 16 residues. The CDR3 DNA reads as TGTGCCACCAGACGGACAGGGGGAGGTGACAATCAGCCCCAGCATTTT. Translated, it gives CATRRTGGGDNQPQHF.

This chain links TRBV5-1 with TRBJ1-1, with D tentatively TRBD1 (5 bases). The length of the CDR3 is 14 residues. Germline V gene lookup returns CDR1 SGHRS and CDR2 YFSETQ. The ends were cut back, 0 bases at V and 6 bases at J, with 12 bases in the middle. The CDR3 spells CASSLVAGSAEAFF. The CDR3 DNA sequence: TGCGCCAGCAGCTTGGTAGCAGGGTCTGCTGAAGCTTTCTTT.

V gene TRBV9 combines with J gene TRBJ2-1; D is possibly TRBD2 (5 bases). The CDR3 is 17 amino acids. Germline V CDR1 and CDR2: SGDLS, YYNGEE. Trimming stripped 2 bases from V and 0 bases from J, with 15 bases between. The CDR3 bases are TGTGCCAGCAGCGTCCGGGGTTCCTTGAGCTCCTACAATGAGCAGTTCTTC. Protein product: CASSVRGSLSSYNEQFF.

This chain uses TRBV27 with TRBJ1-4; 11 positions match TRBD1. V lost 5 bases and J lost 7; bases outside the gene matches: 9. The CDR3 has 16 amino acids. Germline CDR1 MNHEY, CDR2 SMNVEV (reference sequence). The CDR3 region has the DNA TGTGCCAGCAGTCCCCACAGGGGACAGGGGGTTGAAAAACTGTTTTTT. This codes for CASSPHRGQGVEKLFF. The entire variable domain, with the rest obtained from reference TRBV27 and TRBJ1-4, is as follows: EAQVTQNPRYLITVTGKKLTVTCSQNMNHEYMSWYRQDPGLGLRQIYYSMNVEVTDKGDVPEGYKVSRKEKRNFPLILESPSPNQTSLYFCASSPHRGQGVEKLFFGSGTQLSVL.

The chain employs TRBV7-2 and TRBJ1-2, with no clear D. Trimming left V 1 base short and J 4 bases short, with 10 bases between. The V gene's germline CDR1 is SGHTA and CDR2 FQGNSA. CDR3 length: 14 amino acids. DNA of the CDR3: TGTGCCAGCAGCTTAGGTTGGGCGAGCTATGGCTACACCTTC. Protein: CASSLGWASYGYTF.

In this sample, this clone turned up a few times. The sample contains more than one DNA sequence encoding this CDR3. The chain is built from TRBV7-2 and TRBJ1-4; 8 bases fit TRBD1. The V gene end was trimmed by 5 bases and the J gene end by 6 bases; junction bases not matched to a gene: 5. This CDR3 region has 14 residues. The germline CDR1 and CDR2 sequences are SGHTA and FQGNSA. CDR3 DNA sequence: TGTGCCAGCAGCCGACAGGGGCGGGATGAAAAACTGTTTTTT. It encodes CASSRQGRDEKLFF. Full variable domain (outside the CDR3, taken from reference TRBV7-2 and TRBJ1-4): GAGVSQSPSNKVTEKGKDVELRCDPISGHTALYWYRQSLGQGLEFLIYFQGNSAPDKSGLPSDRFSAERTGGSVSTLTIQRTQQEDSAVYLCASSRQGRDEKLFFGSGTQLSVL.

The chain carries TRBV5-6 and TRBJ2-1; 8 bases line up with TRBD1. V dropped 0 bases and J dropped 7; count of bases not matched to a gene: 9. The CDR3 sequence is 16 residues long. Germline CDR1 and CDR2: SGHDT and YYEEEE. The chain's CDR3 is CASSLVYRTGTNEQFF. The CDR3 nucleotides are TGTGCCAGCAGCTTGGTGTATCGGACAGGGACTAATGAGCAGTTCTTC.

V is TRBV6-1 and J is TRBJ1-1; TRBD1 is a possible D gene (5 bases). The CDR3 loop spans 13 amino acids. V lost 2 bases and J 2 bases, leaving 6 bases between the germline ends. Looked up from germline, CDR1 is MNHNS and CDR2 is SASEGT. The CDR3 nucleotides read TGTGCCAGCAGTGAACAGGGTAACACTGAAGCTTTCTTT. Translation: CASSEQGNTEAFF.

The rearrangement links TRBV10-3 to TRBJ1-1; D not certain. The CDR3 sequence is 12 residues long. The germline V gene encodes CDR1 ENHRY and CDR2 SYGVKD. Trimming cost V 8 bases and J 4 bases, with 11 bases left between them. The CDR3 bases are TGTGCCATCGCGGCGGGCCTCACTGAAGCTTTCTTT. Translated: CAIAAGLTEAFF.

The J gene is TRBJ1-2, the V gene TRBV4-2; 7 bases are a match to TRBD1. CDR1 and CDR2 (germline): LGHNA, YNFKEQ. V dropped 0 bases and J dropped 7; count of bases not matched to a gene: 8. This CDR3 has 15 amino acids. Here the CDR3 reads CASSQDPTGALGYTF. The CDR3 bases are TGTGCCAGCAGCCAAGATCCCACAGGGGCCCTTGGCTACACCTTC.